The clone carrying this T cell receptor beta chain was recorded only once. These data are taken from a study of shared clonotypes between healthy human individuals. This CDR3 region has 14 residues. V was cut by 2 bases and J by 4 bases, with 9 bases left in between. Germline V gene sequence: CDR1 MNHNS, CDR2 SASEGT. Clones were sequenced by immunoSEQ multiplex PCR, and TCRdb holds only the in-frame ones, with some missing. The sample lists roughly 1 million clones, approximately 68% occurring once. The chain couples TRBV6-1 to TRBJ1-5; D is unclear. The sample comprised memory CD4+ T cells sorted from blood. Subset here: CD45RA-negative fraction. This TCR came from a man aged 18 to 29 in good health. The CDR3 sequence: CASSEPGNNQPQHF. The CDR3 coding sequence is TGTGCCAGCAGTGAACCCGGCAATAATCAGCCCCAGCATTTT.